This TCR beta chain was retrieved from a study of cytomegalovirus exposure and HLA in healthy donors. Some clones are missing from TCRdb's copy, which holds only in-frame ones; the method was immunoSEQ multiplex PCR. The table shows fewer than 300,000 clones, with around 87% occurring only once. Specimen: PBMCs. The TCR was taken from a woman under 30 in good health and CMV-seronegative.

The DNA of the CDR3 is TGTGCCAGCTCACGACTAGCGTTTATCACCGGGGAGCTGTTTTTT. Its protein is CASSRLAFITGELFF. This chain links TRBV18 with TRBJ2-2; 8 bases match TRBD2. CDR3 size: 15 residues. The junction had 5 bases not matched to a gene; V was cut back by 4 bases and J by 4 bases. Per the germline V gene, CDR1 is KGHSH and CDR2 is LQKENI.